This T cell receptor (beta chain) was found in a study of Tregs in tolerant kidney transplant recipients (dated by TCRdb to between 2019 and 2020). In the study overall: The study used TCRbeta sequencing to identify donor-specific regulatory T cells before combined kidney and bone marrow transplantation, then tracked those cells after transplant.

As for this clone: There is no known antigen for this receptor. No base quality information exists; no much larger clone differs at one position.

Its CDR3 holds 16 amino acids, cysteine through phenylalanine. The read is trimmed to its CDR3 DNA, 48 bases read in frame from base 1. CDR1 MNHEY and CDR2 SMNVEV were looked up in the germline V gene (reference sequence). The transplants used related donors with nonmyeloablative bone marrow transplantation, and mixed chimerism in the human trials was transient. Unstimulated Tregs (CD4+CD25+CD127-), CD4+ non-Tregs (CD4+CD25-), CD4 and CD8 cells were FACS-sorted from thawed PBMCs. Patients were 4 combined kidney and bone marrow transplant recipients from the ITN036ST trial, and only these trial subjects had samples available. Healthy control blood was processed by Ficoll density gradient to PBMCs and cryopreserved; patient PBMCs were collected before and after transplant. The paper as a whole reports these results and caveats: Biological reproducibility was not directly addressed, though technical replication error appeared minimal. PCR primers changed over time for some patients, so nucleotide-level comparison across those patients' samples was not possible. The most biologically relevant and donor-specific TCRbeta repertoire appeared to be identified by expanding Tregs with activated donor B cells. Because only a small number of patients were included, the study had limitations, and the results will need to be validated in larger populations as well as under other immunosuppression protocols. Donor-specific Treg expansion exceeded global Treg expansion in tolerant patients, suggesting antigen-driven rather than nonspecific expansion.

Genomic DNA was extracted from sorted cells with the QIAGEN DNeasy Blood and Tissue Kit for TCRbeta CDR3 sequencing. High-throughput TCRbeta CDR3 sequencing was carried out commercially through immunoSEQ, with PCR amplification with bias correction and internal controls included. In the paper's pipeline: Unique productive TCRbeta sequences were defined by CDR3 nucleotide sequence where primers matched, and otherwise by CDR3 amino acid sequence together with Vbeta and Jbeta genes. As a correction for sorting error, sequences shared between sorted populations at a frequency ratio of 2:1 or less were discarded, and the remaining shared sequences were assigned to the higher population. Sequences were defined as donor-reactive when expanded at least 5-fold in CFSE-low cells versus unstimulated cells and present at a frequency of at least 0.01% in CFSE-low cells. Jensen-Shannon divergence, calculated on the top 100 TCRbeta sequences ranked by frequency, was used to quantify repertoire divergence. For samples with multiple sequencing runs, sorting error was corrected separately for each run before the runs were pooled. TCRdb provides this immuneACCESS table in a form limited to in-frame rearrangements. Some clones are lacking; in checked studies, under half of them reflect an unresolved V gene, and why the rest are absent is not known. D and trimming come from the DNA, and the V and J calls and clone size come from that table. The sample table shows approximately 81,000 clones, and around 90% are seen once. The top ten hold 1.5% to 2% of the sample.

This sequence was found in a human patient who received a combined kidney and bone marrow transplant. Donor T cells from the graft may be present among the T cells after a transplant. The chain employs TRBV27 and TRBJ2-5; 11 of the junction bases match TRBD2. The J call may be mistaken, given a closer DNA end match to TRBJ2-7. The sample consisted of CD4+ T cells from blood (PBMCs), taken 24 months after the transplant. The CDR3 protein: CASTLQGTSGTYEQYF. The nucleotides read TGTGCCAGCACCCTTCAAGGGACTAGCGGTACCTACGAGCAGTACTTC.